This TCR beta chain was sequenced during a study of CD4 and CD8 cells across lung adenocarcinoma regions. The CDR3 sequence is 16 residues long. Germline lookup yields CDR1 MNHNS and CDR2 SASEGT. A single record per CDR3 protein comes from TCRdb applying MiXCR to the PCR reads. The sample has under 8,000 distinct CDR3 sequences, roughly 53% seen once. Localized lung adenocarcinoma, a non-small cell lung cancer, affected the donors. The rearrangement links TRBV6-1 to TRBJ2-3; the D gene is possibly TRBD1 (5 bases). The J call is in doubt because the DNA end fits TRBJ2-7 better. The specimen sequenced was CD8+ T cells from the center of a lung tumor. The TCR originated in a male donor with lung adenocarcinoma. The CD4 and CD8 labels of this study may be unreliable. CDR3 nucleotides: TGTGCCAGCAGTGATTTGGGGCTGGGAAGCAAAGATACGCAGTACTTC. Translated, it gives CASSDLGLGSKDTQYF.